This T cell receptor beta chain appears in the sequencing data of a study of beta chain features in type 1 diabetes. Via the markers CD45RO/CCR7/CD25/CD127/CD95/CD27, stem cell-like memory, regulatory, central memory and naive CD4+ cells were sorted. Expressed TCRB transcripts were sequenced after all isolated RNA was converted to cDNA. TCRdb's table, derived via immunoSEQ multiplex PCR, lists solely in-frame clones and lacks some. The sample lists around 650,000 clones, 9.5% to 15% occurring once. Regarding the study as a whole: Possible PCR preference for shorter templates applied equally to patients and controls. There was a moderate but significant shortening of TCRB CDR3s in all four CD4+ subsets of Type 1 diabetes patients.

Germline CDR1 is SEHNR and CDR2 is FQNEAQ (reference sequence). The junction had 3 bases not matched to a gene; V was cut back by 5 bases and J by 1 base. The CDR3 contains 14 residues. Comment on this clone: Its target is unknown. Other DNA sequences within the sample encode an identical CDR3.

This sequence was found in a man aged 25 to 40 with type 1 diabetes. This sequence joins TRBV7-9 and TRBJ2-3, with 7 nucleotides matching TRBD1. Sequenced input: naive CD4+ T cells from blood. The CDR3 loop is CASSQDRGTDTQYF. Written as DNA, the CDR3 is TGTGCCAGCAGCCAAGACAGGGGCACAGATACGCAGTATTTT.